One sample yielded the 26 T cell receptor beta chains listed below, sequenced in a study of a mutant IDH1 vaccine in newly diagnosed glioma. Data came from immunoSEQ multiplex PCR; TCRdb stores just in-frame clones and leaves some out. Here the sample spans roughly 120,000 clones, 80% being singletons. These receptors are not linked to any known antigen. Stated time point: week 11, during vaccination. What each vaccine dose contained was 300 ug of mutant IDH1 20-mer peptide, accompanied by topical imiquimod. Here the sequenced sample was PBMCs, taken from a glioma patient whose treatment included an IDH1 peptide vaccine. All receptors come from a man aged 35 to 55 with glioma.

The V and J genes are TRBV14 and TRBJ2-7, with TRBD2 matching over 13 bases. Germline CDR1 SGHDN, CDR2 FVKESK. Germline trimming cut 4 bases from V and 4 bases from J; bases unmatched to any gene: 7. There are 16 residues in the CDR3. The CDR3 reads CASSPGLAGVRYEQYF. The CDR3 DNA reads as TGTGCCAGCAGCCCCGGACTAGCGGGAGTTCGGTACGAGCAGTACTTC.

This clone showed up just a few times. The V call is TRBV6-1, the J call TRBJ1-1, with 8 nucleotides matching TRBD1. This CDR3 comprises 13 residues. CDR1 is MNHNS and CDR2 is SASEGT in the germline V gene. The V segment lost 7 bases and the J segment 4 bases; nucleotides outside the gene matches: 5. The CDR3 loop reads CASKPTGATEAFF. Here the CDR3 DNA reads TGTGCCAGCAAGCCGACAGGGGCCACTGAAGCTTTCTTT.

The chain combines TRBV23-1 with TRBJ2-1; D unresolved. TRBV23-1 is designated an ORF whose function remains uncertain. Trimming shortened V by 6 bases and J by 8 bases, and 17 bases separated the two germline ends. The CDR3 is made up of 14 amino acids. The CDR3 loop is CASSQPPLGDEQFF. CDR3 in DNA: TGCGCCAGCAGCCAACCCCCTTTAGGCGATGAGCAGTTCTTC.

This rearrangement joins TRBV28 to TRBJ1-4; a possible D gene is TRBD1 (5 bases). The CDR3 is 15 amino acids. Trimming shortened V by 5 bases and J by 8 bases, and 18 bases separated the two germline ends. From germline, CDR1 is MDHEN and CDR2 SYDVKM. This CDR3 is CASSLRQGRGEKLFF. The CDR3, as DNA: TGTGCCAGCAGTCTCCGCCAGGGCCGGGGAGAAAAACTGTTTTTT.

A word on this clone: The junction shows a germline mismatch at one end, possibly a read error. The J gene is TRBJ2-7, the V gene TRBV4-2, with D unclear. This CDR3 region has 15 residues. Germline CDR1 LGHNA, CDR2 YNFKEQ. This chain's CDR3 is CASGQDGQASYEQYF. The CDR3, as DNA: TGTGCCAGCGGCCAAGATGGGCAGGCCTCCTACGAGCAGTACTTC.

CDR3 loop: CASSSGQGWTDTQYF. The CDR3 DNA reads TGTGCCAGCAGCTCAGGCCAGGGCTGGACAGATACGCAGTATTTT. The gene calls are TRBV7-2 and TRBJ2-3; tentatively, D is TRBD1 (5 bases). The germline V gene has CDR1 SGHTA and CDR2 FQGNSA. Between the trimmed V and J ends, which lost 4 bases and 3 bases, there was a span of 14 bases. The CDR3 consists of 15 residues.

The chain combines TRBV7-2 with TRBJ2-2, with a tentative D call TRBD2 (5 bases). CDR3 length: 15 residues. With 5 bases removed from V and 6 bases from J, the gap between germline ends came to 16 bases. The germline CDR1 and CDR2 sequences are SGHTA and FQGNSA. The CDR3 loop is CASSPPPGSPGELFF. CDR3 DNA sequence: TGTGCCAGCAGCCCGCCCCCGGGGTCCCCCGGGGAGCTGTTTTTT.

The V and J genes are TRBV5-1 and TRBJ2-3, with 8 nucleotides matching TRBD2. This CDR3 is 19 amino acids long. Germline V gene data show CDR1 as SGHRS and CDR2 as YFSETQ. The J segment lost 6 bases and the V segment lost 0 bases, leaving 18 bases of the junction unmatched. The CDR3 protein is CASSLALGSGTLSRDTQYF. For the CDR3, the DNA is TGCGCCAGCAGCTTGGCCCTTGGTAGCGGGACACTCTCAAGGGATACGCAGTATTTT.

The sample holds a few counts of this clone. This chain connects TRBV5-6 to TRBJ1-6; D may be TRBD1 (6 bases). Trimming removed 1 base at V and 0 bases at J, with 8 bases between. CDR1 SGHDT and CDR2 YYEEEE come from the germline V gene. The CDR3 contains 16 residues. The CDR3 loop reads CASSLQGSSYNSPLHF. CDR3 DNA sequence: TGTGCCAGCAGCTTGCAGGGGAGCTCCTATAATTCACCCCTCCACTTT.

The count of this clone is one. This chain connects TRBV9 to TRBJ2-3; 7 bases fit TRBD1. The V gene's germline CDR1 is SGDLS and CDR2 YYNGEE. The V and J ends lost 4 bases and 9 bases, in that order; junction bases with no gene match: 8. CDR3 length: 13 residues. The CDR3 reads CASSPWVDRTQYF. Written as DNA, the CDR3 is TGTGCCAGCAGCCCCTGGGTGGACAGGACGCAGTATTTT.

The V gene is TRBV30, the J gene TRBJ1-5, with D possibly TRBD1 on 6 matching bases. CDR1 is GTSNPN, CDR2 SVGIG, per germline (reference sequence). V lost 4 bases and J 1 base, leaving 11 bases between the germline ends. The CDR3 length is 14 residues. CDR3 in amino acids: CAWNGGASNQPQHF. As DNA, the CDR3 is TGTGCCTGGAACGGGGGGGCAAGCAATCAGCCCCAGCATTTT.

CDR3 DNA: TGCGCCAGCAGCTTCTGGCAGGGACAGGACAATGAGCAGTTCTTC. Its protein is CASSFWQGQDNEQFF. The rearrangement uses TRBV5-1 and TRBJ2-1; 8 nucleotides align to TRBD1. The CDR3 is 15 amino acids. The V segment lost 2 bases and the J segment 5 bases; nucleotides outside the gene matches: 6. CDR1 and CDR2 from the germline V gene are SGHRS and YFSETQ.

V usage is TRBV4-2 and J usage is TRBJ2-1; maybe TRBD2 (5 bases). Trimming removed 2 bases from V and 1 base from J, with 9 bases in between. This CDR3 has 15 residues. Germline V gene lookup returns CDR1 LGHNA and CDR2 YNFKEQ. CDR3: CASSQFTSSYNEQFF. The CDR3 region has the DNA TGTGCCAGCAGCCAATTTACTAGTTCCTACAATGAGCAGTTCTTC.

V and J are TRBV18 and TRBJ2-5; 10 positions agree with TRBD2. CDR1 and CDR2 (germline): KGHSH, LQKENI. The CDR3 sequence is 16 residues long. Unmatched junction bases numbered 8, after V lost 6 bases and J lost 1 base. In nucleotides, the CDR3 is TGTGCCAGCTCTCAGCGGGGGGGCCCCTCCCAAGAGACCCAGTACTTC. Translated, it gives CASSQRGGPSQETQYF.

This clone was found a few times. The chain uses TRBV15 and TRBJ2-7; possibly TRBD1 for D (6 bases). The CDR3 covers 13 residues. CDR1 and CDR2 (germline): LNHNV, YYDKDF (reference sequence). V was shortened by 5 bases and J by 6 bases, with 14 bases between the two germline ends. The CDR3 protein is CATSWDKDSEQYF. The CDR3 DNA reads TGTGCCACCAGCTGGGACAAGGATAGCGAGCAGTACTTC. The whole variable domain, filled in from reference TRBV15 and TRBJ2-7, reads DAMVIQNPRYQVTQFGKPVTLSCSQTLNHNVMYWYQQKSSQAPKLLFHYYDKDFNNEADTPDNFQSRRPNTSFCFLDIRSPGLGDTAMYLCATSWDKDSEQYFGPGTRLTVT.

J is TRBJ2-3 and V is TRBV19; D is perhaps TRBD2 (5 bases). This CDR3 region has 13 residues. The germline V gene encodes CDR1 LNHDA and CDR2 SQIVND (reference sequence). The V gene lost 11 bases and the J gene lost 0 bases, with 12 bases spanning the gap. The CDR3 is CASKRDSTDTQYF. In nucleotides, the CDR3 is TGTGCCTCGAAGAGGGATAGCACAGATACGCAGTATTTT.

CDR3 loop: CASSLGGVYEQYF. In DNA form, the CDR3 reads TGTGCCAGCAGCTTGGGAGGAGTCTACGAGCAGTACTTC. The rearrangement links TRBV5-6 to TRBJ2-7; D not certain. The CDR3 extends over 13 amino acids. Trimming took off 0 bases at V and 3 bases at J, with 7 bases between the two ends. From germline, CDR1 is SGHDT and CDR2 YYEEEE.

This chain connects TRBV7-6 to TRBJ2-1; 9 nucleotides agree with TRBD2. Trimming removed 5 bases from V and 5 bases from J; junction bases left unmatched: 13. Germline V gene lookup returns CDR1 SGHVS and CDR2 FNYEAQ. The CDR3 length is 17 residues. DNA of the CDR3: TGTGCCAGCAGCCCTACGTCCGGGACTAGCTCTCACAATGAGCAGTTCTTC. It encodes CASSPTSGTSSHNEQFF.

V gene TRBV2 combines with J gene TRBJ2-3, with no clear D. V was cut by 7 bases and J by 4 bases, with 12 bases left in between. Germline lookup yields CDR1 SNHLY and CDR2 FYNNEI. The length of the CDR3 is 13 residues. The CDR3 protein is CASKGSSADTQYF. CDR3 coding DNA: TGTGCCAGCAAAGGCTCGAGTGCAGATACGCAGTATTTT.

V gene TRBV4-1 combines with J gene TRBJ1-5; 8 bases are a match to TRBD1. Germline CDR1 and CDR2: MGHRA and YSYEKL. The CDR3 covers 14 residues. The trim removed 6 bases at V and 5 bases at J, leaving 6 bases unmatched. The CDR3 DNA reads TGCGCCAGCAGTCCGACAGGGGCTGATCAGCCCCAGCATTTT. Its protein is CASSPTGADQPQHF.

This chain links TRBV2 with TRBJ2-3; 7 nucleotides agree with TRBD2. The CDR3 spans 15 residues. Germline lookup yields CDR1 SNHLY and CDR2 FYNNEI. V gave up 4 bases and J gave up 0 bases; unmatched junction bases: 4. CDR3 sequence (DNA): TGTGCCAGCAGTGCTAGCGGTACTAGCACAGATACGCAGTATTTT. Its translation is CASSASGTSTDTQYF. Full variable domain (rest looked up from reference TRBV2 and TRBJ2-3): EPEVTQTPSHQVTQMGQEVILRCVPISNHLYFYWYRQILGQKVEFLVSFYNNEISEKSEIFDDQFSVERPDGSNFTLKIRSTKLEDSAMYFCASSASGTSTDTQYFGPGTRLTVL.

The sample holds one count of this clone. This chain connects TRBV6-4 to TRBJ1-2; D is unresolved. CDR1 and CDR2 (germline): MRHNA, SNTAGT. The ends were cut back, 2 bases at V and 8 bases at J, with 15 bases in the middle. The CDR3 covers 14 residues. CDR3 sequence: CASSDEARASGYTF. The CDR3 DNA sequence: TGTGCCAGCAGTGACGAGGCACGCGCGAGCGGCTACACCTTC.

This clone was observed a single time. CDR3 DNA: TGTGCCAGCAATGACAGGGGGAATTACAATGAGCAGTTCTTC. Protein product: CASNDRGNYNEQFF. V gene TRBV27 combines with J gene TRBJ2-1; the match to TRBD1 covers 9 bases. CDR3 length: 14 amino acids. The V gene's germline CDR1 is MNHEY and CDR2 SMNVEV (reference sequence). V was pared by 7 bases and J by 4 bases, with 5 bases of the junction left unmatched.

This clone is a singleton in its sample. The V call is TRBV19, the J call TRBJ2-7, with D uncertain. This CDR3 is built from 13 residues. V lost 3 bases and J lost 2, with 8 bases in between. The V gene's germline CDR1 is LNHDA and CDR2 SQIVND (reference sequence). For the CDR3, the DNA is TGTGCCAGTAGTATGGCCCTCACCTACGAGCAGTACTTC. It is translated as CASSMALTYEQYF.

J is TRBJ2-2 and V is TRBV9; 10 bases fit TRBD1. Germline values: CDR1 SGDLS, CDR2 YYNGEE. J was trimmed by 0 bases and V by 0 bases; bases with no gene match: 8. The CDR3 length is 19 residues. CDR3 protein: CASSVGVTGGKSNTGELFF. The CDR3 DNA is TGTGCCAGCAGCGTAGGGGTGACAGGGGGCAAATCGAACACCGGGGAGCTGTTTTTT.

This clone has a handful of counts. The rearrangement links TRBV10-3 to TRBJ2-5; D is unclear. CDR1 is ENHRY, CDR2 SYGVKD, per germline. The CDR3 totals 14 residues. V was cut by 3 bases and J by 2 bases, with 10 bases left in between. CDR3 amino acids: CAISDPATQETQYF. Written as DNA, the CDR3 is TGTGCCATCAGTGACCCAGCGACACAAGAGACCCAGTACTTC.